Sequencing of this T cell receptor (beta chain) was carried out in a study of blood T cell repertoires in COVID-19. About the research overall: From the United States, Italy and Spain came samples of acute and convalescent COVID-19. PBMCs, B-cell-depleted T cells, or T cells provided the cDNA or gDNA that made up the material.

The CDR3 length is 17 residues. Germline V gene data show CDR1 as SEHNR and CDR2 as FQNEAQ (reference sequence). The V gene lost 1 base and the J gene lost 0 bases, with 13 bases spanning the gap. In the source study's methods: Nucleated cell counts were estimated from reference gene primer amplification. The protocol was immunoSEQ multiplex PCR, while the TCRdb copy is restricted to in-frame clones and leaves out a portion. The V and J calls and the clone size are those of that table, but D and trimming were determined from the DNA. The table records 200,000 to 300,000 clones, 70% to 90% of them present only once.

Sequencing was performed on peripheral blood. This clonotype originated in a middle-aged woman with acute or convalescent COVID-19. The chain recombines TRBV7-9 with TRBJ1-3, with D possibly TRBD1 on 5 matching bases. The CDR3 protein is CASSLGRGLSSGNTIYF. In DNA form, the CDR3 reads TGTGCCAGCAGCTTAGGGCGGGGCCTTAGCTCTGGAAACACCATATATTTT.